This T cell receptor (beta chain) comes out of a study of CD8+ T cells in alopecia areata. In its sample, this clone was seen once. Its antigen is still unknown. RNA was isolated and reverse transcribed to cDNA, the sequencing template. Libraries were prepared by immunoSEQ multiplex PCR; TCRdb keeps only in-frame clonotypes and omits some of them. The sample lists over 120,000 clones; roughly 46% were seen once. Looked up from germline, CDR1 is GTSNPN and CDR2 is SVGIG (reference sequence). With 1 base removed from V and 0 bases from J, the gap between germline ends came to 6 bases. The CDR3 extends over 13 amino acids. Both peripheral blood and punch biopsies of lesional scalp skin were obtained from patients who had alopecia areata. Whole-study findings and limits: Patients showed less clear TCR sequence sharing than mice, possibly partly because of HLA diversity.

This clonotype originated in a human donor with alopecia areata. This chain links TRBV30 with TRBJ1-1; D is undetermined. The sample consisted of CD4+ T cells sorted from blood, taken at week 0. This CDR3 is CAWSEQMNTEAFF. In DNA form, the CDR3 reads TGTGCCTGGAGTGAGCAGATGAACACTGAAGCTTTCTTT.